This T cell receptor beta chain stems from a study of post-analysis software for immune sequencing data. Overall study results and limits: Compared with controls, patients had more of about 5 TRBV segments, including TRBV5-6, TRBV5-1 and TRBV20-1.

The TCR beta cDNA libraries carried unique molecular identifiers. Using its own MiXCR run on the PCR reads, TCRdb lists one record per CDR3 protein. The data hold around 770,000 distinct CDR3 sequences, with about 45% observed a single time. CDR1 and CDR2 (germline): SGHRS, YFSETQ. V was clipped by 4 bases and J by 2 bases, with 16 bases between them. CDR3 length: 16 residues. As to this clonotype: The antigen is undetermined.

The chain is built from TRBV5-1 and TRBJ2-1; D is uncertain. The source of this sequence is a girl aged 10-17 years with multiple sclerosis. The sequencing input was blood. Written as DNA, the CDR3 is TGCGCCAGCAGCGAGGCCCTAAGTGGCACCTACAATGAGCAGTTCTTC. This codes for CASSEALSGTYNEQFF.